The clone carrying this T cell receptor (beta chain) has ten or more counts. Its cognate antigen is unknown. Germline CDR1 MNHNS, CDR2 SASEGT. The CDR3 extends over 16 amino acids. With 6 bases clipped from V and 2 bases from J, the junction kept 10 bases outside the gene matches. This entry comes from a study of Graves' ophthalmopathy and Graves' hyperthyroidism. Whole-study results and caveats: Also, most clonotypes expanded in the thyroid above 0.001 frequency appeared in blood.

Each donor who had ophthalmopathy showed moderate-to-severe activity, a CAS of ≥3, a NOSPECS of ≥4, and a duration under 3 months. The study amplified TCR beta CDR3 regions using RNA transcripts. RT-PCR was first run with HTBI primers, then multiplex PCR in a second round. Via MiXCR, TCRdb re-called the multiplex PCR reads, giving one row per CDR3 protein. The sample includes 200,000 to 250,000 distinct CDR3 sequences, 20% to 25% of them seen just once. The sequence was collected from a woman in her forties or fifties with Graves' ophthalmopathy. V and J are TRBV6-1 and TRBJ2-5; 9 positions agree with TRBD2. Sequenced input: peripheral blood. The CDR3 DNA follows: TGTGCCAGCAGAAAAGCGGGGGGAGACCTTCAAGAGACCCAGTACTTC. Encoded protein: CASRKAGGDLQETQYF.